A selection of T cell receptor beta chains follows, all from one sample in a study of cytomegalovirus exposure and HLA in healthy donors. Some clones are missing from TCRdb's copy, which holds only in-frame ones; the method was immunoSEQ multiplex PCR. Of about 160,000 clones listed, roughly 80% were seen once; the top ten hold 3.7%. Sequencing was carried out using PBMCs. Every receptor here comes from a man in his thirties or forties in good health and CMV-seropositive. CDR3s include the opening cysteine and the closing phenylalanine or tryptophan. The D gene is left open where the match is weak. Size values are once, few and many counts, or a class for expanded clones, and some rows have none.

d_gene	abundance	v_gene	j_gene	CDR3nt	CDR3aa
-	-	TRBV6-6	TRBJ1-1	TGTGCCACCGAGGGGAACACTGAAGCTTTCTTT	CATEGNTEAFF
-	-	TRBV4-1	TRBJ1-6	TGCGCCAGCAGCCAAGACCACGGGGGAGGGTCGACTTATAATTCACCCCTCCACTTT	CASSQDHGGGSTYNSPLHF
TRBD1	-	TRBV25-1	TRBJ2-1	TGTGCCAGCAGTGACAGGGGGCGCGGCAATGAGCAGTTCTTC	CASSDRGRGNEQFF
TRBD1	-	TRBV28	TRBJ1-6	TGTGCCAGCAGCCGGGACAGGGGGCGTTCGAATTCACCCCTCCACTTT	CASSRDRGRSNSPLHF
TRBD1	-	TRBV2	TRBJ1-2	TGTGCCAGCAGGGGTACAGGGGTTTTTTATGGCTACACCTTC	CASRGTGVFYGYTF
TRBD1	-	TRBV4-1	TRBJ2-7	TGCGCCAGCAGCCAACCAGGGAGGACAGGGGGCTACGAGCAGTACTTC	CASSQPGRTGGYEQYF
-	once	TRBV4-1	TRBJ1-2	TGCGCCAGCAGCCAAAGCGTACCGGGACTGAACTATGGCTACACCTTC	CASSQSVPGLNYGYTF
-	few	TRBV12-5	TRBJ2-2	TGTGCTAGTTCCCGGGACACCAACACCGGGGAGCTGTTTTTT	CASSRDTNTGELFF
TRBD1	-	TRBV4-1	TRBJ1-1	TGCGCCAGCAGCCCGAACGTGGGACAGGGGTACACTGAAGCTTTCTTT	CASSPNVGQGYTEAFF
-	-	TRBV28	TRBJ1-4	TGTGCCAGCAGTAGCACAGGGTTGGCTAATGAAAAACTGTTTTTT	CASSSTGLANEKLFF
TRBD1	-	TRBV25-1	TRBJ2-5	TGTGCCAGCAGTGAACCCGGGACAGGGGACCAAGAGACCCAGTACTTC	CASSEPGTGDQETQYF
-	-	TRBV7-8	TRBJ2-3	TGTGCCAGCAGCTTACCTCGGACAGAGATCACAGATACGCAGTATTTT	CASSLPRTEITDTQYF
-	-	TRBV2	TRBJ1-6	TGTGCCAGCGGGCCCTTCTATAATTCACCCCTCCACTTT	CASGPFYNSPLHF
TRBD2	-	TRBV7-9	TRBJ2-5	TGTGCCAGCAGCCCGGCCCGAGCGGGGGGGCTTGAGACCCAGTACTTC	CASSPARAGGLETQYF
-	-	TRBV27	TRBJ2-7	TGTGCCAGCAGTTTATTGGTGGGGCGGGAGCAGTACTTC	CASSLLVGREQYF
-	-	TRBV6-6	TRBJ2-5	TGTGCCAGCAGAGCTCAAGGAGGGGCCCAAGAGACCCAGTACTTC	CASRAQGGAQETQYF
TRBD2	-	TRBV27	TRBJ2-5	TGTGCCAGCAGTTCCGTTCTAGCGGGGGGGAAAGAGACCCAGTACTTC	CASSSVLAGGKETQYF
-	-	TRBV6-5	TRBJ1-1	TGTGCCAGCAGCTCGCAGGGGCATACTGAAGCTTTCTTT	CASSSQGHTEAFF
TRBD1	-	TRBV19	TRBJ1-5	TGTGCCAGTACCCTAGACAGGGGCAGCAATCAGCCCCAGCATTTT	CASTLDRGSNQPQHF
TRBD2	-	TRBV6-5	TRBJ2-1	TGTGCCAGCAGTTCCCCGGGACTAGCGGCTGATGAGCAGTTCTTC	CASSSPGLAADEQFF
TRBD2	-	TRBV5-6	TRBJ2-3	TGTGCCAGCAGACCGGGGGGGCCGAGCACAGATACGCAGTATTTT	CASRPGGPSTDTQYF
-	-	TRBV6-5	TRBJ1-2	TGTGCCAGCAGTTCCCAGAAACGCTATGGCTACACCTTC	CASSSQKRYGYTF
-	-	TRBV4-1	TRBJ2-3	TGCGCCAGCAGCCAAGAGGGGAGAGGGGATACGCAGTATTTT	CASSQEGRGDTQYF
TRBD1	-	TRBV5-4	TRBJ2-5	TGTGCCAGCAGTTGGACAGGGGCTGAGACCCAGTACTTC	CASSWTGAETQYF
TRBD1	-	TRBV4-1	TRBJ1-6	TGCGCCAGCAGCCGGGGACAGGCGAGCTCCTATAATTCACCCCTCCACTTT	CASSRGQASSYNSPLHF
TRBD1	once	TRBV27	TRBJ2-7	TGTGCCAGCAGTTTACGAGACAGGGGCTACGAGCAGTACTTC	CASSLRDRGYEQYF
TRBD2	-	TRBV28	TRBJ2-1	TGTGCCAGCTCCTCCCCTAGCGGGGGGTACAATGAGCAGTTCTTC	CASSSPSGGYNEQFF
TRBD1	few	TRBV6-1	TRBJ1-2	TGTGCCAGCAGTGAAGGGACAGGGCAGGGCTACACCTTC	CASSEGTGQGYTF
TRBD2	few	TRBV10-3	TRBJ2-7	TGTGCCATCAGTGATAGCGGGGACCCCTCCTACGAGCAGTACTTC	CAISDSGDPSYEQYF
-	-	TRBV4-1	TRBJ2-5	TGCGCCAGCAGCCAAGAGGGCGGGATAGAGACCCAGTACTTC	CASSQEGGIETQYF
TRBD2	-	TRBV7-9	TRBJ2-5	TGTGCCAGCAGCTTTACGGGGGGACAAGAGACCCAGTACTTC	CASSFTGGQETQYF